The present T cell receptor (beta chain) was sequenced within a study of T cell responses to AZD1222 COVID-19 vaccine. Study-wide points: The reported proportion of spike-specific TCRs targeting unmutated variant regions was nearly half.

Here immunoSEQ multiplex PCR was the method, and the copy in TCRdb shows in-frame clones only, minus some. The sample lists around 56,000 clones, approximately 88% occurring once. For this clone: Its antigen is unknown.

The clonotype comes from an adult who received the AZD1222 COVID-19 vaccine. This material consisted of peripheral blood, taken 28 days after the second AZD1222 dose.

CDR3 DNA sequence: TGCAGTGCTAGTCTTGGATCTTGGGAGCAGTACTTC. Translating it yields CSASLGSWEQYF. The rearrangement uses TRBV20-1 and TRBJ2-7; D call uncertain. This CDR3 spans 12 amino acids. Germline V gene data show CDR1 as DFQATT and CDR2 as SNEGSKA (reference sequence). The V gene lost 3 bases and the J gene lost 7 bases, with 13 bases spanning the gap.